The 18 T cell receptor beta chains below were found in one sample sequenced in a study of pediatric ulcerative colitis. One to two pinch biopsies were taken from the rectum during colonoscopy. TCRdb's copy holds only in-frame clones and misses some; the assay was immunoSEQ multiplex PCR. The sample consists of tens of thousands of clones, about 81% of them appearing once. Sequenced sample: gut tissue. The source is a boy younger than 18 with mild ulcerative colitis.

J is TRBJ2-5 and V is TRBV5-6; D not certain. Trimming removed 0 bases at V and 7 bases at J, with 7 bases between. Germline V gene data show CDR1 as SGHDT and CDR2 as YYEEEE. This CDR3 is built from 12 residues. In DNA form, the CDR3 reads TGTGCCAGCAGCTTGGCCTCCCGGACCCAGTACTTC. As protein: CASSLASRTQYF.

This clone was counted a single time. This chain joins TRBV5-8 and TRBJ1-4, with 9 bases identical to TRBD1. The CDR3 extends over 15 amino acids. V lost 4 bases and J lost 7; bases outside the gene matches: 8. Looked up from germline, CDR1 is SGHTS and CDR2 is YDEGEE. CDR3 protein: CASSLPGQGGEKLFF. The CDR3 DNA sequence: TGTGCCAGCAGCCTGCCGGGACAGGGAGGTGAAAAACTGTTTTTT.

This clone occurred a few times. J is TRBJ1-2 and V is TRBV27; 10 positions match TRBD1. Germline V gene lookup returns CDR1 MNHEY and CDR2 SMNVEV (reference sequence). After removal of 6 bases from V and 1 base from J, the junction contained 11 bases not matched to a gene. The CDR3 covers 17 residues. The CDR3 is CASRGLGQGNVNYGYTF. CDR3 DNA: TGTGCCAGCAGGGGATTGGGACAGGGGAATGTTAACTATGGCTACACCTTC.

This chain uses TRBV5-1 with TRBJ1-1; D unclear. The germline CDR1 and CDR2 sequences are SGHRS and YFSETQ. Trimming left V 4 bases short and J 3 bases short, with 13 bases between. The CDR3 totals 14 residues. This CDR3 is CASSRGPPDTEAFF. The CDR3 DNA reads TGCGCCAGCAGCCGAGGGCCGCCGGACACTGAAGCTTTCTTT.

The chain recombines TRBV29-1 with TRBJ2-2; possible D gene TRBD1, 5 bases. Trimming pared 4 bases from V and 3 bases from J, leaving 9 bases between. The CDR3 is made up of 13 amino acids. CDR1 is SQVTM and CDR2 is ANQGSEA in the germline V gene. In DNA form, the CDR3 reads TGCAGCGTTGGACAGCAGCACACCGGGGAGCTGTTTTTT. Amino acids: CSVGQQHTGELFF.

The rearrangement joins TRBV2 to TRBJ1-5, with D perhaps matching TRBD1 (5 bases). The CDR3 length is 11 residues. Trimming stripped 3 bases from V and 15 bases from J, with 12 bases between. The germline V gene has CDR1 SNHLY and CDR2 FYNNEI. In nucleotides, the CDR3 is TGTGCCAGCAGTGACAGGGAAGGCCCGCATTTT. Translating it yields CASSDREGPHF.

J is TRBJ1-3 and V is TRBV11-2; unclear D gene. The ends were cut back, 0 bases at V and 2 bases at J, with 14 bases in the middle. Germline CDR1 and CDR2: SGHAT and FQNNGV. There are 17 residues in the CDR3. The CDR3 reads CASSLEVLPRPGNTIYF. In DNA form, the CDR3 reads TGTGCCAGCAGCTTAGAGGTTCTCCCGAGACCTGGAAACACCATATATTTT. Full variable domain (remainder filled in from reference TRBV11-2 and TRBJ1-3): EAGVAQSPRYKIIEKRQSVAFWCNPISGHATLYWYQQILGQGPKLLIQFQNNGVVDDSQLPKDRFSAERLKGVDSTLKIQPAKLEDSAVYLCASSLEVLPRPGNTIYFGEGSWLTVV.

J is TRBJ1-1 and V is TRBV19; TRBD1 might be the D (6 bases). The CDR3 has 15 residues. CDR1 is LNHDA and CDR2 is SQIVND in the germline V gene (reference sequence). V lost 0 bases and J lost 3, with 11 bases in between. CDR3 sequence: CASSIDYRVDTEAFF. CDR3 DNA: TGTGCCAGTAGTATAGATTACAGGGTAGACACTGAAGCTTTCTTT.

The rearrangement joins TRBV5-1 to TRBJ2-6; 10 bases are shared with TRBD1. The V gene's germline CDR1 is SGHRS and CDR2 YFSETQ. The CDR3 spans 18 residues. Trimming at V came to 0 bases and at J to 2 bases, leaving 5 bases not matched to a gene. In DNA, the CDR3 is TGCGCCAGCAGCTTGGATTGGACAGGGGGTCCTGGGGCCAACGTCCTGACTTTC. Encoded protein: CASSLDWTGGPGANVLTF.

The V and J genes are TRBV5-8 and TRBJ2-7; D may correspond to TRBD1 or TRBD2 (6 bases each). CDR1 is SGHTS, CDR2 YDEGEE, per germline. There are 15 residues in the CDR3. The V and J ends lost 2 bases and 7 bases respectively, with 19 bases between them. The DNA for the CDR3 is TGTGCCAGCAGCTTCGGGGACTCCCGGGGACATGAGCAGTACTTC. It yields the protein CASSFGDSRGHEQYF.

This clone has more than one count but fewer than ten. This CDR3 reads CASSIGQGRNGYTF. The CDR3 region has the DNA TGTGCCAGTAGTATAGGACAGGGACGGAATGGCTACACCTTC. V is TRBV19 and J is TRBJ1-2; 7 nucleotides align to TRBD1. The length of the CDR3 is 14 residues. CDR1 is LNHDA, CDR2 SQIVND, per germline (reference sequence). J gave up 6 bases and V 1 base, and 5 bases lay outside the gene matches. Full variable domain (rest looked up from reference TRBV19 and TRBJ1-2): DGGITQSPKYLFRKEGQNVTLSCEQNLNHDAMYWYRQDPGQGLRLIYYSQIVNDFQKGDIAEGYSVSREKKESFPLTVTSAQKNPTAFYLCASSIGQGRNGYTFGSGTRLTVV.

This clone was seen a few times. The V and J genes are TRBV7-9 and TRBJ2-7; D might be TRBD1 or TRBD2, each matching 5 bases. This CDR3 contains 13 residues. The germline V and J ends were trimmed by 7 bases and 2 bases, with 12 bases remaining between them. CDR1 is SEHNR and CDR2 is FQNEAQ in the germline V gene (reference sequence). The CDR3 DNA sequence: TGTGCCAGCACCCATGAGGGGACCTACGAGCAGTACTTC. Translating it yields CASTHEGTYEQYF. The whole variable domain, filled in from reference TRBV7-9 and TRBJ2-7, reads DTGVSQNPRHKITKRGQNVTFRCDPISEHNRLYWYRQTLGQGPEFLTYFQNEAQLEKSRLLSDRFSAERPKGSFSTLEIQRTEQGDSAMYLCASTHEGTYEQYFGPGTRLTVT.

V is TRBV14 and J is TRBJ2-7; weak D call: TRBD2 (6 bases). Trimming shortened V by 3 bases and J by 3 bases, and 15 bases separated the two germline ends. CDR1 and CDR2 from the germline V gene are SGHDN and FVKESK. The CDR3 totals 15 residues. CDR3 DNA: TGTGCCAGCAGCCATGGGAGGAACCCCCTCTACGAGCAGTACTTC. Encoded protein: CASSHGRNPLYEQYF.

The rearrangement joins TRBV4-2 to TRBJ2-3; D gene uncertain. This CDR3 is built from 14 residues. Germline values: CDR1 LGHNA, CDR2 YNFKEQ. Trimming pared 1 base from V and 0 bases from J, leaving 5 bases between. The CDR3 DNA is TGTGCCAGCAGCCAAGGATCTAGCACAGATACGCAGTATTTT. Translated, it gives CASSQGSSTDTQYF.

This rearrangement joins TRBV5-1 to TRBJ2-3, with unresolved D. CDR1 SGHRS and CDR2 YFSETQ come from the germline V gene. V was shortened by 0 bases and J by 4 bases, with 9 bases between the two germline ends. The CDR3 extends over 14 amino acids. The CDR3 DNA reads as TGCGCCAGCAGCTTGGGGCCTCCACCAGATACGCAGTATTTT. Translation: CASSLGPPPDTQYF. Based on the CDR3 plus reference TRBV5-1 and TRBJ2-3, the full variable domain is KAGVTQTPRYLIKTRGQQVTLSCSPISGHRSVSWYQQTPGQGLQFLFEYFSETQRNKGNFPGRFSGRQFSNSRSEMNVSTLELGDSALYLCASSLGPPPDTQYFGPGTRLTVL.

Of note for this clone: At one of its ends the junction is not consistent with the germline gene, which may arise from a read error. This chain's CDR3 is CASSLGNEQFF. Here the CDR3 DNA reads TGCGCCAGCAGTTTGGGGAATGAGCAGTTCTTC. The chain joins TRBV5-1 to TRBJ2-1, with D hard to call. There are 11 residues in the CDR3. Germline V gene data show CDR1 as SGHRS and CDR2 as YFSETQ. Full variable domain (outside the CDR3, taken from reference TRBV5-1 and TRBJ2-1): KAGVTQTPRYLIKTRGQQVTLSCSPISGHRSVSWYQQTPGQGLQFLFEYFSETQRNKGNFPGRFSGRQFSNSRSEMNVSTLELGDSALYLCASSLGNEQFFGPGTRLTVL.

The CDR3 sequence: CASSLGEKLFF. In DNA, the CDR3 is TGCGCCAGCAGCTTGGGTGAAAAACTGTTTTTT. The V gene is TRBV5-1, the J gene TRBJ1-4; D gene unclear. V lost 0 bases and J lost 7, with 1 base in between. This CDR3 is 11 amino acids long. The germline CDR1 and CDR2 sequences are SGHRS and YFSETQ.

This chain joins TRBV23-1 and TRBJ1-3; D might be TRBD1 (6 bases). TRBV23-1 is sorted into the ORF group, with uncertain function. This CDR3 comprises 14 residues. V shed 6 bases and J shed 4 bases, with 13 bases lying between them. CDR3 sequence reads: CASRPGEAGNTIYF. DNA of the CDR3: TGCGCCAGCAGGCCAGGGGAGGCGGGAAACACCATATATTTT.